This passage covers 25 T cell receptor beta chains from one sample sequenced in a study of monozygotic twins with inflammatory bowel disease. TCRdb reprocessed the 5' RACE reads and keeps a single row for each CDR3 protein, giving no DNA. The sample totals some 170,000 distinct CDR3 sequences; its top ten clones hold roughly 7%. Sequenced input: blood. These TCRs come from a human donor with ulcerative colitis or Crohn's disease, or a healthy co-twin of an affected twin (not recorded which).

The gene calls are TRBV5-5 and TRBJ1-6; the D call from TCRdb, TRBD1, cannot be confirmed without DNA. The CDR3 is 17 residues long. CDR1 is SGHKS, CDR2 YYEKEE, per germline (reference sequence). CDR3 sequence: CASSSIGQGSYNSPLHF.

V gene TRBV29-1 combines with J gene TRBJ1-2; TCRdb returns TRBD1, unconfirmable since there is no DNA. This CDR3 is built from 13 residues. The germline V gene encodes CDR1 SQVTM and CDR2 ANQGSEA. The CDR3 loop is CSVGTAENYGYTF.

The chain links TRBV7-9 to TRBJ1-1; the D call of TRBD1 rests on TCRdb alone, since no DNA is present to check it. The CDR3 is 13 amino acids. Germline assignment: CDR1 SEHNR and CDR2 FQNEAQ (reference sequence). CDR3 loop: CASSAQGGTEAFF.

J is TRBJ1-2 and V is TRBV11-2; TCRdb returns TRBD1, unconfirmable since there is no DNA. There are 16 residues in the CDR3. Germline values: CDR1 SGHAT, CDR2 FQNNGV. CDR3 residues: CASSPTGTGTVYGYTF.

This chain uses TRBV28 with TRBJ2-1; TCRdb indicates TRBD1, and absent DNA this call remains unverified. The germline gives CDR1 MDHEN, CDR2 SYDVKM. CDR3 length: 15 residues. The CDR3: CASTQGGTGGNEQFF.

Here the CDR3 reads CASSPGPHTGELFF. The V and J genes are TRBV7-2 and TRBJ2-2; TCRdb selects TRBD2, and the lack of DNA leaves this call unchecked. In germline, CDR1 is SGHTA, CDR2 FQGNSA. The length of the CDR3 is 14 residues.

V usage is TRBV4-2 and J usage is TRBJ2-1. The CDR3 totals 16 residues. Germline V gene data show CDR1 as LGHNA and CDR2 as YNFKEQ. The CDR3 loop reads CASSRLTRASYNEQFF.

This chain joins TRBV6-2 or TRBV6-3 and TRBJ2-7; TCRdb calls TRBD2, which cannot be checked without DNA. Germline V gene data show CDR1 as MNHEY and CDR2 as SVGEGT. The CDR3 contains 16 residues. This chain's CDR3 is CASSYSLAGGPEEQYF.

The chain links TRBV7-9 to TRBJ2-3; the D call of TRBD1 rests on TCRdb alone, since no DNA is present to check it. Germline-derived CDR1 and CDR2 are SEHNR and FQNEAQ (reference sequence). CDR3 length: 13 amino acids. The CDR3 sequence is CASSSPGSDTQYF.

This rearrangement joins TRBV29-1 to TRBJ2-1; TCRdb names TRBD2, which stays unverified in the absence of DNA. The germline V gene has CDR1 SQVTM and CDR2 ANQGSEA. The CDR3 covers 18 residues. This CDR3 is CSVEDLALAGAAYNEQFF.

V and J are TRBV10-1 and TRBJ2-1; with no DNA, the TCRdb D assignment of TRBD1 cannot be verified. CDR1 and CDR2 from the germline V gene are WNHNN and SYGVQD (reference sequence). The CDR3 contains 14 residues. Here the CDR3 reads CASSEERGLDEQFF.

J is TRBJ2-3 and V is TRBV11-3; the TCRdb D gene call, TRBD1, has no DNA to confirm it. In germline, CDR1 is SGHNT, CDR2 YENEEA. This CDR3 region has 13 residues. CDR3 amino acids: CASSLDRGDTQYF.

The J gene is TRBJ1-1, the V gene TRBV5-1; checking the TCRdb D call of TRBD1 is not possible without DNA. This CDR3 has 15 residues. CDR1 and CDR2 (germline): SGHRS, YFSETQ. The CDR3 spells CASSLGFTGGTEAFF.

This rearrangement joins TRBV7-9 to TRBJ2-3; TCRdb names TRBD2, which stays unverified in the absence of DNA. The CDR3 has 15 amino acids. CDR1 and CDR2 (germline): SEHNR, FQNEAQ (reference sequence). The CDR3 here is CASSPGASGRPTQYF.

CDR3 sequence reads: CAWMEFSYNEQFF. The chain links TRBV30 to TRBJ2-1. CDR1 GTSNPN and CDR2 SVGIG come from the germline V gene (reference sequence). The CDR3 extends over 13 amino acids.

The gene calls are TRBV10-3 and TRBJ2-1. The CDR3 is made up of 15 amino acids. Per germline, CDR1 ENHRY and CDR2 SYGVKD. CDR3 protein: CAISELDGFDNEQFF.

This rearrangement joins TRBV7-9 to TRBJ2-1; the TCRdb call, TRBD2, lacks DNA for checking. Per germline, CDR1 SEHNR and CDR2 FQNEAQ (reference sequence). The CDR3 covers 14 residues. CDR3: CASSLRPSYGEQFF.

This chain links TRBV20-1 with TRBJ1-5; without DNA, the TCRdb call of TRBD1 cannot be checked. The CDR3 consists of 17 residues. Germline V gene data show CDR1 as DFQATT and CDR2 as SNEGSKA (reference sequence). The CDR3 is CSARGPTGKGYYQPQHF.

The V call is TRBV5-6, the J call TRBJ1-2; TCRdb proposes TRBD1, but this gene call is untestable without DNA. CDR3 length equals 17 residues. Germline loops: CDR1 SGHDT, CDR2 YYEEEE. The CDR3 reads CASSRVYRGLNNYGYTF.

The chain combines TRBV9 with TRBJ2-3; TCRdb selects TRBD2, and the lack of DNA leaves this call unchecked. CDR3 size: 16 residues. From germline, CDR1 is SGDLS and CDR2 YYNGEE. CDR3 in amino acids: CASSVASGRETDTQYF.

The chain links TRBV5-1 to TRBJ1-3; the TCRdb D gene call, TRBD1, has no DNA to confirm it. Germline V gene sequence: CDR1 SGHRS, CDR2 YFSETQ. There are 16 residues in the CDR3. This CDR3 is CASSSRPVDMGNTIYF.

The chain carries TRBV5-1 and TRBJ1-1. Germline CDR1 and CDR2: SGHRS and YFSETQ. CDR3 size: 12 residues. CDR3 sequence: CASSFVDGEAFF.

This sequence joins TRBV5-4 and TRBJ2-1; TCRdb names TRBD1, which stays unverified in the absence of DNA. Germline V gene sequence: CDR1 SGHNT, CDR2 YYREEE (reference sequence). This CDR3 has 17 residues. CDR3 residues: CASSPDPGLGSYNEQFF.

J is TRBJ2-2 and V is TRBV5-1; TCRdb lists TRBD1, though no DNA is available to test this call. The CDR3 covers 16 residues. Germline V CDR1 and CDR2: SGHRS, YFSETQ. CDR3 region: CASSLTGALNTGELFF.

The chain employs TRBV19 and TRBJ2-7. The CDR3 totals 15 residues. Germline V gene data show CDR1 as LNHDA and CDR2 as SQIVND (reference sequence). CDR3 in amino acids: CASSTHSVSSYEQYF.